The rows below give T cell receptor beta chains drawn from one sample of a study of T cell repertoires in cytomegalovirus infection. TCRdb reanalysed the reads using MiXCR and keeps one entry per CDR3 protein. The sample records nearly 450,000 distinct CDR3 sequences, approximately 33% being singletons. Material: PBMCs. All receptors come from a human donor in good health (CMV status not recorded). Some clones in this sample may be carry-over from other donors' samples. CDR3s leave out the opening cysteine and the closing phenylalanine or tryptophan.

cdr3_aa: ASQERRGGQTYEQY; v_call: TRBV6-5; cdr3_length: 14
cdr3_aa: ASSSDVTGNTEAF; v_call: TRBV7-6; cdr3_length: 13
cdr3_aa: ASTLAGNTDTQY; v_call: TRBV12-3/TRBV12-4; cdr3_length: 12
cdr3_aa: SALTSGGAGEQY; v_call: TRBV20-1; cdr3_length: 12
cdr3_aa: ASSTGQGLGYT; v_call: TRBV27; cdr3_length: 11
cdr3_aa: ASRHGQTGYQPQH; v_call: TRBV5-8; cdr3_length: 13
cdr3_aa: ASSSIAGANTDTQY; v_call: TRBV7-9; cdr3_length: 14
cdr3_aa: ASTTGQNQPQH; v_call: TRBV6-1; cdr3_length: 11
cdr3_aa: ASSTGRAEAF; v_call: TRBV6-2/TRBV6-3; cdr3_length: 10
cdr3_aa: ASMDGSNYGYT; v_call: TRBV7-2; cdr3_length: 11
cdr3_aa: ASSQNRGAPSYNSPLH; v_call: TRBV3-1; cdr3_length: 16
cdr3_aa: ASSLGPSGPLH; v_call: TRBV7-4; cdr3_length: 11
cdr3_aa: ASSAQGAGNQPQH; v_call: TRBV5-5; cdr3_length: 13
cdr3_aa: ASSQDKGGLH; v_call: TRBV4-1; cdr3_length: 10
cdr3_aa: ASSLVSGTPVEQY; v_call: TRBV7-2; cdr3_length: 13
cdr3_aa: ASKGGANEKLF; v_call: TRBV25-1; cdr3_length: 11
cdr3_aa: ASSEGQGLREQY; v_call: TRBV6-2/TRBV6-3; cdr3_length: 12
cdr3_aa: ASRGGGRAGELF; v_call: TRBV7-2; cdr3_length: 12
cdr3_aa: ATSKERGSTDTQY; v_call: TRBV15; cdr3_length: 13
cdr3_aa: ASSDPTRQIMNSPLH; v_call: TRBV6-1; cdr3_length: 15
cdr3_aa: ASSFPSASEWLSYGYT; v_call: TRBV7-2; cdr3_length: 16
cdr3_aa: ASSEMPSGYSQF; v_call: TRBV6-4; cdr3_length: 12
cdr3_aa: ASSRVQITDAQY; v_call: TRBV6-2/TRBV6-3; cdr3_length: 12
cdr3_aa: ASSKGGGGEGTDTQY; v_call: TRBV5-4; cdr3_length: 15
cdr3_aa: ASSPRGGYTGELF; v_call: TRBV7-2; cdr3_length: 13
cdr3_aa: ASCPTGSGNTIY; v_call: TRBV7-2; cdr3_length: 12
cdr3_aa: ASSLAGGIYGYP; v_call: TRBV7-2; cdr3_length: 12
cdr3_aa: ASSIPGQGIGGTEAF; v_call: TRBV19; cdr3_length: 15
cdr3_aa: ASSSPSGQGFEKLF; v_call: TRBV7-8; cdr3_length: 14
cdr3_aa: ASSLQGFGSYEQY; v_call: TRBV7-2; cdr3_length: 13
cdr3_aa: ASSWNSWEQY; v_call: TRBV7-9; cdr3_length: 10
cdr3_aa: ASSQGASREQF; v_call: TRBV5-4; cdr3_length: 11
cdr3_aa: ASSYSRGQGLFSQGTEAF; v_call: TRBV6-2/TRBV6-3; cdr3_length: 18
cdr3_aa: DSSLISGETGELF; v_call: TRBV27; cdr3_length: 13
cdr3_aa: ASSRLAADSKETF; v_call: TRBV2; cdr3_length: 13
cdr3_aa: ASSLVLWPNTEAF; v_call: TRBV5-6; cdr3_length: 13
cdr3_aa: ASSSGSGNNQPQH; v_call: TRBV6-5; cdr3_length: 13
cdr3_aa: ASSHPGLAGGTQIYGELF; v_call: TRBV6-2/TRBV6-3; cdr3_length: 18
cdr3_aa: ASSYKFGVEAF; v_call: TRBV6-5; cdr3_length: 11
cdr3_aa: ATSSPFASLVF; v_call: TRBV15; cdr3_length: 11
cdr3_aa: ASILRGQTYGYT; v_call: TRBV5-6; cdr3_length: 12
cdr3_aa: ASTASHTDTQY; v_call: TRBV27; cdr3_length: 11
cdr3_aa: ASSPRGDRGTSPLH; v_call: TRBV6-6; cdr3_length: 14
cdr3_aa: ASSEPTGDEQY; v_call: TRBV6-1; cdr3_length: 11
cdr3_aa: SATPRSYNEQF; v_call: TRBV20-1; cdr3_length: 11
cdr3_aa: SSSPTVGEQY; v_call: TRBV7-3; cdr3_length: 10
cdr3_aa: ASSFLERGGDTQY; v_call: TRBV7-8; cdr3_length: 13
cdr3_aa: ASSFDSNYEQY; v_call: TRBV7-2; cdr3_length: 11
cdr3_aa: ASSLGQGGYVQY; v_call: TRBV7-2; cdr3_length: 12
cdr3_aa: ASSQVARGAVTGELF; v_call: TRBV4-3; cdr3_length: 15
cdr3_aa: ASSILGDTNTEAF; v_call: TRBV19; cdr3_length: 13
cdr3_aa: ASSPRGTGDEAF; v_call: TRBV18; cdr3_length: 12
cdr3_aa: SVAGGTTDTQY; v_call: TRBV29-1; cdr3_length: 11
cdr3_aa: ASSLGGGGEPQH; v_call: TRBV7-3; cdr3_length: 12
cdr3_aa: ASSRWTASSYNEQF; v_call: TRBV19; cdr3_length: 14
cdr3_aa: ASSPGQPGNYGYT; v_call: TRBV12-3/TRBV12-4; cdr3_length: 13
cdr3_aa: AKPGPSSYNEQF; v_call: TRBV23-1; cdr3_length: 12
cdr3_aa: ASKGRRQPQH; v_call: TRBV2; cdr3_length: 10
cdr3_aa: ASSLTGESTDTQY; v_call: TRBV7-4; cdr3_length: 13
cdr3_aa: ASSIGGNQPQH; v_call: TRBV19; cdr3_length: 11